The rows below give T cell receptor beta chains drawn from one sample of a study of blood T cell repertoires in COVID-19. Sequencing was performed with immunoSEQ multiplex PCR; in TCRdb, only in-frame clones are kept and a portion is missing. This sample yields some 83,000 clones, of which 85% to 90% are seen a single time; under 8.5% belongs to the top ten. The sample comprised peripheral blood. All receptors come from an older man with active or convalescent COVID-19. Both conserved end residues are part of each CDR3. The D gene is left open where the match is weak. Expanded clones are given a class, and other clones once, few, many or no size at all.

clone size	J gene	V gene	D gene	CDR3 protein	CDR3 DNA
.	TRBJ2-2	TRBV12-3/TRBV12-4	.	CASSSVGLGELFF	TGTGCCAGCAGTTCTGTGGGCCTTGGGGAGCTGTTTTTT
few	TRBJ2-2	TRBV6-5	.	CASSYSGGAAGELFF	TGTGCCAGCAGTTACTCAGGGGGTGCGGCCGGGGAGCTGTTTTTT
once	TRBJ1-1	TRBV10-3	.	CAISATGGERTEAFF	TGTGCCATCAGCGCTACCGGGGGGGAACGCACTGAAGCTTTCTTT
.	TRBJ1-2	TRBV2	.	CAGGRGGYYGYTF	TGTGCCGGGGGGAGGGGAGGGTACTATGGCTACACCTTC
.	TRBJ1-2	TRBV19	.	CASSLTGETNYGYTF	TGTGCCAGTAGCCTGACAGGAGAAACTAACTATGGCTACACCTTC
once	TRBJ2-5	TRBV24-1	.	CATSDPVRQETQYF	TGTGCCACCAGTGATCCCGTTAGACAAGAGACCCAGTACTTC
.	TRBJ1-6	TRBV7-8	TRBD1	CASSLGRGLDSPLHF	TGTGCCAGCAGCTTAGGCAGGGGGCTAGATTCACCCCTCCACTTT
.	TRBJ2-3	TRBV10-3	.	CAIGGPNTDTQYF	TGTGCCATCGGAGGACCTAACACAGATACGCAGTATTTT
.	TRBJ1-5	TRBV29-1	.	CSALTTDGTPHF	TGCAGCGCTCTGACGACGGACGGGACTCCGCATTTT
.	TRBJ1-1	TRBV18	TRBD1	CASSPVGMGQKNTEAFF	TGTGCCAGCTCACCGGTCGGAATGGGACAGAAAAACACTGAAGCTTTCTTT
.	TRBJ1-6	TRBV27	.	CASSLRRTVSNSPLHF	TGTGCCAGCAGTTTACGCAGGACAGTTAGTAATTCACCCCTCCACTTT
.	TRBJ1-2	TRBV24-1	.	CATSDQGQTSSLYGYTF	TGTGCCACCAGTGATCAAGGACAAACGTCGAGTCTCTATGGCTACACCTTC
.	TRBJ2-5	TRBV7-3	TRBD2	CASSLLGLAESETQYF	TGTGCCAGCAGCTTACTTGGACTAGCGGAATCAGAGACCCAGTACTTC
.	TRBJ1-1	TRBV3-1/TRBV3-2	.	CASSQSRGPGRTEAFF	TGTGCCAGCAGCCAATCCAGGGGACCAGGGAGAACTGAAGCTTTCTTT
.	TRBJ1-5	TRBV19	.	CASSINGGGNQPQHF	TGTGCCAGTAGTATAAATGGGGGGGGCAATCAGCCCCAGCATTTT
.	TRBJ1-4	TRBV7-9	TRBD1	CASSLLQGDSEKLFF	TGTGCCAGCAGCTTACTTCAGGGGGATAGCGAAAAACTGTTTTTT
.	TRBJ1-1	TRBV5-4	.	CASSLERGDEAFF	TGTGCCAGCAGCCTTGAGCGGGGAGATGAAGCTTTCTTT
once	TRBJ2-4	TRBV5-1	.	CASSFRPAGGIQYF	TGCGCCAGCAGCTTTCGACCCGCCGGCGGCATTCAGTACTTC
.	TRBJ2-3	TRBV15	.	CATSRDFRTGTDTQYF	TGTGCCACCAGCAGAGATTTTAGAACGGGCACAGATACGCAGTATTTT
.	TRBJ2-3	TRBV28	.	CASSTLESFMLIPDTQYF	TGTGCCAGCAGTACTCTCGAGAGTTTCATGTTAATTCCAGATACGCAGTATTTT
.	TRBJ2-5	TRBV7-9	TRBD2	CASRKTAGDQETQYF	TGTGCCAGCAGGAAAACGGCGGGGGACCAAGAGACCCAGTACTTC
few	TRBJ1-6	TRBV2	.	CASSRNNSPLHF	TGTGCCAGCAGCAGAAACAACTCACCCCTCCACTTT
.	TRBJ2-5	TRBV19	TRBD1	CATAWGTGEETQYF	TGTGCCACCGCTTGGGGGACAGGGGAAGAGACCCAGTACTTC
.	TRBJ1-6	TRBV5-1	.	CASSLYESRSSNSPLHF	TGCGCCAGCAGCTTGTACGAAAGTAGGAGTTCTAATTCACCCCTCCACTTT
.	TRBJ2-1	TRBV7-8	TRBD1	CASSFIRDRVGEQFF	TGTGCCAGCAGCTTTATCCGAGACAGGGTTGGTGAGCAGTTCTTC
.	TRBJ1-1	TRBV6-4	.	CASSDDRDTEAFF	TGTGCCAGCAGTGACGACAGAGACACTGAAGCTTTCTTT
.	TRBJ2-3	TRBV19	.	CASSIGQGAISGRQYF	TGTGCCAGTAGTATCGGGCAGGGGGCTATTAGCGGGAGGCAGTATTTT
.	TRBJ1-5	TRBV28	.	CASSSLSVRPQHF	TGTGCCAGCAGTTCGCTCAGTGTACGGCCCCAGCATTTT
.	TRBJ1-2	TRBV5-5	TRBD1	CASSLNRDRTKKRGGYTF	TGTGCCAGCAGCTTGAACCGGGACAGGACAAAAAAACGGGGGGGCTACACCTTC
.	TRBJ2-3	TRBV5-1	TRBD2	CASSVGTPGGTDTQYF	TGCGCCAGCAGCGTCGGGACGCCGGGAGGAACAGATACGCAGTATTTT
once	TRBJ2-3	TRBV3-1/TRBV3-2	.	CASSQIRDTQYF	TGTGCCAGCAGCCAAATCCGGGATACGCAGTATTTT
.	TRBJ1-2	TRBV30	.	CAWNRGQNYGYTF	TGTGCCTGGAACCGCGGACAGAACTATGGCTACACCTTC
once	TRBJ2-2	TRBV28	TRBD1	CASSLLDRRFAGELFF	TGTGCCAGCAGTTTATTGGACAGGCGGTTTGCCGGGGAGCTGTTTTTT
.	TRBJ2-1	TRBV6-1	.	CASSENVFGGGNEQFF	TGTGCCAGCAGTGAAAATGTTTTCGGGGGTGGGAATGAGCAGTTCTTC
.	TRBJ2-5	TRBV5-1	TRBD2	CASSLRTSGSKGETQYF	TGCGCCAGCAGCCTTAGGACTAGCGGGAGTAAAGGAGAGACCCAGTACTTC
.	TRBJ1-4	TRBV6-6	TRBD1	CASSTPGTGTNEKLFF	TGTGCCAGTTCCACTCCCGGGACAGGAACTAATGAAAAACTGTTTTTT
.	TRBJ2-1	TRBV5-4	TRBD2	CASSGSGRALYNEQFF	TGTGCCAGCAGCGGTAGCGGGAGGGCCCTCTACAATGAGCAGTTCTTC
.	TRBJ1-1	TRBV6-1	.	CASSDQGGGGTEAFF	TGTGCCAGCAGTGACCAAGGCGGGGGTGGCACTGAAGCTTTCTTT
.	TRBJ1-4	TRBV24-1	.	CATSGGPGESATNEKLFF	TGTGCCACCAGCGGAGGACCGGGAGAGTCCGCAACTAATGAAAAACTGTTTTTT
.	TRBJ2-3	TRBV5-4	.	CASSLAGERSTDTQYF	TGTGCCAGCAGCTTGGCGGGGGAAAGGAGCACAGATACGCAGTATTTT
.	TRBJ1-2	TRBV11-2	.	CASSSNRDGYTF	TGTGCCAGCAGCTCAAATCGCGATGGCTACACCTTC
.	TRBJ1-2	TRBV3-1/TRBV3-2	.	CASRPGGANYGYTF	TGTGCCAGCCGGCCGGGGGGAGCTAACTATGGCTACACCTTC
.	TRBJ1-6	TRBV7-9	.	CASSFPAGHNSPLHF	TGTGCCAGCAGCTTCCCTGCGGGCCATAATTCACCCCTCCACTTT
.	TRBJ2-6	TRBV19	.	CASSPTRTGANVLTF	TGTGCCAGTAGCCCTACTAGAACTGGGGCCAACGTCCTGACTTTC
once	TRBJ1-4	TRBV27	.	CASRAPTNEKLFF	TGTGCCAGCAGAGCTCCGACTAATGAAAAACTGTTTTTT
.	TRBJ1-2	TRBV29-1	TRBD1	CSVAWTGAYGYTF	TGCAGCGTTGCCTGGACAGGGGCCTATGGCTACACCTTC
.	TRBJ2-3	TRBV9	TRBD1	CASSPRTGSAADTQYF	TGTGCCAGCAGCCCCAGGACAGGGAGCGCAGCAGATACGCAGTATTTT
.	TRBJ2-3	TRBV2	TRBD2	CASKPAEAGGATQYF	TGTGCCAGCAAGCCCGCGGAAGCGGGAGGGGCTACGCAGTATTTT
.	TRBJ2-1	TRBV29-1	TRBD1	CSGGDRVFSSSYNEQFF	TGCAGCGGGGGGGACAGGGTGTTTTCCAGCTCCTACAATGAGCAGTTCTTC
.	TRBJ2-1	TRBV11-3	TRBD1	CASSLVGTDNNEQFF	TGTGCCAGCAGCTTAGTCGGGACAGACAACAATGAGCAGTTCTTC
.	TRBJ2-2	TRBV15	.	CATSNPRRGPGELFF	TGTGCCACCAGCAACCCTCGTAGAGGCCCCGGGGAGCTGTTTTTT
.	TRBJ2-5	TRBV5-1	TRBD2	CASSLEVAGGGETQYF	TGCGCCAGCAGCTTGGAGGTAGCGGGAGGAGGGGAGACCCAGTACTTC
few	TRBJ2-3	TRBV3-1/TRBV3-2	.	CASSQVEDTQYF	TGTGCCAGCAGCCAGGTGGAGGATACGCAGTATTTT
.	TRBJ2-2	TRBV19	.	CASSEQQNTGELFF	TGTGCCAGTAGTGAACAGCAAAACACCGGGGAGCTGTTTTTT